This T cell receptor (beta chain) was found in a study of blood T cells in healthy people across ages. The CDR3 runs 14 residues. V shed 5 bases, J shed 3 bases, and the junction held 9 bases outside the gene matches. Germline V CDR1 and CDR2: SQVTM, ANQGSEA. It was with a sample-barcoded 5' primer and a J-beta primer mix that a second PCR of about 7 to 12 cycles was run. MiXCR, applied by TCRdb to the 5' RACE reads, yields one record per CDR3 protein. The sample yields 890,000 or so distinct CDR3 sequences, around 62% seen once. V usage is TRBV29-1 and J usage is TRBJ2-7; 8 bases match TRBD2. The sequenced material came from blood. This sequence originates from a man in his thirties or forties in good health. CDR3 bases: TGCAGCGTTCGGGAGGGGAACCGCTACTACGAGCAGTACTTC. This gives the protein CSVREGNRYYEQYF.